The 18 T cell receptor beta chains given below trace back to one sample, sequenced in a study of graft-versus-host responses after intestinal transplantation. Processing released intraepithelial and lamina propria lymphocytes from the graft tissue. The table came from immunoSEQ multiplex PCR; TCRdb's copy has only in-frame clones and leaves some out. The sample yields just under 65,000 clones, about nine tenths seen once. The specimen comprised ileum tissue, sampled 350 to 400 days after transplant. The receptors come from a human patient who received an intestinal transplant, so some T cells may come from the graft donor.

The gene calls are TRBV6-5 and TRBJ1-1, with 8 bases that match TRBD1. Trimming cost V 5 bases and J 5 bases; bases outside gene matches: 4. The CDR3 consists of 13 residues. Looked up from germline, CDR1 is MNHEY and CDR2 is SVGAGI. The CDR3 coding sequence is TGTGCCAGCAGTCGAAGGACAGGGACTGAAGCTTTCTTT. It specifies CASSRRTGTEAFF.

The V and J genes are TRBV2 and TRBJ1-5; 8 bases align to TRBD1. V lost 5 bases and J lost 6; bases outside the gene matches: 6. The CDR3 sequence is 14 residues long. From germline, CDR1 is SNHLY and CDR2 FYNNEI. The CDR3 reads CASSPDRGFQPQHF. CDR3 in DNA: TGTGCCAGCAGTCCTGACAGGGGATTTCAGCCCCAGCATTTT.

The chain recombines TRBV6-4 with TRBJ2-1, with 8 bases aligning to TRBD2. Germline-derived CDR1 and CDR2 are MRHNA and SNTAGT. After removal of 4 bases from V and 1 base from J, the junction contained 0 bases not matched to a gene. The CDR3 has 14 residues. The CDR3 sequence: CASSGGGSYNEQFF. Written as DNA, the CDR3 is TGTGCCAGCAGTGGCGGGGGGTCCTACAATGAGCAGTTCTTC.

J is TRBJ2-7 and V is TRBV13; TRBD2 is a possible D gene (6 bases). CDR1 and CDR2 (germline): PRHDT, FYEKMQ (reference sequence). This CDR3 is built from 16 residues. Trimming pared 0 bases from V and 0 bases from J, leaving 12 bases between. CDR3 nucleotides: TGTGCCAGCAGCTTAGGCCAGGCGGGGAGCTCCTACGAGCAGTACTTC. Encoded protein: CASSLGQAGSSYEQYF.

This sequence joins TRBV7-8 and TRBJ2-7; 7 bases map to TRBD1. The CDR3 loop spans 15 amino acids. CDR1 is SGHVS, CDR2 FQNEAQ, per germline. V lost 1 base to trimming and J lost 3 bases; unmatched junction nucleotides: 6. CDR3 residues: CASSLGGGQIYEQYF. CDR3 nucleotide sequence: TGTGCCAGCAGCTTAGGAGGGGGACAGATCTACGAGCAGTACTTC.

V is TRBV28 and J is TRBJ2-4; TRBD2 is a possible D gene (5 bases). CDR1 is MDHEN and CDR2 is SYDVKM in the germline V gene. CDR3 length equals 16 residues. V lost 6 bases and J lost 5, with 20 bases in between. In nucleotides, the CDR3 is TGTGCCAGCAGCTATTCCCCCGGGAAGTTGGAAAACATTCAGTACTTC. The encoded protein is CASSYSPGKLENIQYF.

J is TRBJ2-7 and V is TRBV28; 7 bases align to TRBD2. Germline lookup yields CDR1 MDHEN and CDR2 SYDVKM. Trimming removed 6 bases from V and 3 bases from J; junction bases left unmatched: 11. The CDR3 covers 15 residues. Here the CDR3 reads CASSMSGADFYEQYF. CDR3 nucleotides: TGTGCCAGCAGCATGAGCGGGGCCGATTTCTACGAGCAGTACTTC.

J is TRBJ2-5 and V is TRBV9; D might be TRBD1 (5 bases). This CDR3 has 13 residues. V was cut by 4 bases and J by 3 bases, with 10 bases left in between. Germline CDR1 SGDLS, CDR2 YYNGEE. CDR3 coding DNA: TGTGCCAGCAGCCCAACAGGCGAAGAGACCCAGTACTTC. Translated, it gives CASSPTGEETQYF.

This clone was seen more than once but under ten times. The chain couples TRBV7-2 to TRBJ2-7, with a possible D match to TRBD2 (5 bases). CDR3 length: 15 amino acids. The V gene's germline CDR1 is SGHTA and CDR2 FQGNSA. Trimming removed 1 base from V and 9 bases from J, with 19 bases in between. The CDR3 region is CASSLEAATPAGQYF. The DNA of the CDR3 is TGTGCCAGCAGCTTAGAAGCGGCCACTCCCGCGGGGCAGTACTTC.

This chain links TRBV23-1 with TRBJ1-6, with D unclear. TRBV23-1 is known as an ORF, though its function is uncertain. V gave up 1 base and J gave up 0 bases, with 10 bases separating them. The CDR3 has 17 residues. The DNA for the CDR3 is TGCGCCAGCAGTCAATTGGTCGACCTCTCCTATAATTCACCCCTCCACTTT. Amino acids: CASSQLVDLSYNSPLHF.

This clone was detected only once. This rearrangement joins TRBV4-2 to TRBJ2-2; 8 bases map to TRBD1. With 3 bases clipped from V and 0 bases from J, the junction kept 12 bases outside the gene matches. Germline assignment: CDR1 LGHNA and CDR2 YNFKEQ. This CDR3 spans 19 amino acids. The CDR3 region has the DNA TGTGCCAGCAGCCAGTCCCGGCAGGGGGCGGCGACGAACACCGGGGAGCTGTTTTTT. Amino acid sequence: CASSQSRQGAATNTGELFF.

The gene calls are TRBV5-4 and TRBJ1-5; 9 bases agree with TRBD1. There are 15 residues in the CDR3. J lost 5 bases, V lost 2 bases, and 5 bases had no gene match. CDR1 is SGHNT, CDR2 YYREEE, per germline (reference sequence). This CDR3 is CASSFGQGRDQPQHF. CDR3 DNA: TGTGCCAGCAGCTTCGGACAGGGGAGGGATCAGCCCCAGCATTTT.

The chain combines TRBV5-1 with TRBJ2-2; 7 bases are a match to TRBD1. The germline gives CDR1 SGHRS, CDR2 YFSETQ. V lost 6 bases, J lost 6 bases, and 8 bases stayed unmatched. The CDR3 is 14 residues long. CDR3 nucleotide sequence: TGCGCCAGCACTCTAGACAGGGCTTCCGGGGAGCTGTTTTTT. Its translation is CASTLDRASGELFF.

This rearrangement joins TRBV9 to TRBJ1-3; D not resolved. The V end lost 0 bases, the J end lost 4 bases, and 8 bases lay between the germline ends. The CDR3 sequence is 14 residues long. Germline V gene data show CDR1 as SGDLS and CDR2 as YYNGEE. CDR3 nucleotides: TGTGCCAGCAGCGTAGAAGCGGGAGGAAACACCATATATTTT. Protein sequence: CASSVEAGGNTIYF.

V is TRBV5-1 and J is TRBJ2-5; D perhaps matches TRBD2 (5 bases). Germline loops: CDR1 SGHRS, CDR2 YFSETQ. The CDR3 length is 14 residues. V was trimmed by 0 bases and J by 1 base, leaving 7 bases between them. The DNA of the CDR3 is TGCGCCAGCAGCTTGGGAGGGATCCAAGAGACCCAGTACTTC. Amino acids: CASSLGGIQETQYF.

V is TRBV25-1 and J is TRBJ2-5; no definite D call. TRBJ2-7 matches the DNA end more closely, so the J call is doubtful. The CDR3 is made up of 14 amino acids. Germline V gene data show CDR1 as MGHDK and CDR2 as SYGVNS. The CDR3 here is CASSESASSYEQYF. The CDR3 region has the DNA TGTGCCAGCAGTGAAAGCGCAAGCTCCTACGAGCAGTACTTC.

This chain links TRBV2 with TRBJ2-5, with 9 bases aligning to TRBD2. Trimming at V came to 4 bases and at J to 2 bases, leaving 8 bases not matched to a gene. The CDR3 consists of 16 residues. Germline values: CDR1 SNHLY, CDR2 FYNNEI. The CDR3 loop is CASSGRAGGPQETQYF. For the CDR3, the DNA is TGTGCCAGCAGTGGAAGGGCGGGAGGGCCACAAGAGACCCAGTACTTC.

The rearrangement links TRBV6-6 to TRBJ1-1; possible D gene TRBD1, 6 bases. V dropped 7 bases and J dropped 2 bases, with 11 bases sitting between them. The CDR3 extends over 13 amino acids. Germline assignment: CDR1 MNHNY and CDR2 SVGAGI (reference sequence). The CDR3 DNA reads TGTGCCAGCAACGCGGACAGAAACACTGAAGCTTTCTTT. This sequence encodes CASNADRNTEAFF.